This entry concerns a single TCR beta chain. The antigen is undetermined. Buffy coats from healthy blood donors served as controls. Sequenced by immunoSEQ multiplex PCR; TCRdb stores in-frame clones only, minus some. The sample contains roughly 48,000 clones, about three quarters of which appear only once. This record comes from a study of STAT5B mutations in CD4+ large granular lymphocyte leukemia. Study-wide context: Among healthy controls, a particular HLA allele went with more CDR3 'QG' motifs. Study results and limitations: CD4-sorted patient repertoires seemed more clonal than healthy CD4+ repertoires.

The TCR was taken from a human donor in good health. Sequencing input: CD4+ T cells from blood buffy coats.

The CDR3 DNA reads TGTGCCAGTAGGGGTTTAGGGCAGGGGCGATCCTACGAGCAGTACGTC. Its translation: CASRGLGQGRSYEQYV. The V and J genes are TRBV5-4 and TRBJ2-7, with D perhaps matching TRBD1 (6 bases). V shed 8 bases and J shed 1 base, with 22 bases lying between them. CDR3 length: 16 residues. Germline CDR1 reads SGHNT; CDR2 reads YYREEE (reference sequence).